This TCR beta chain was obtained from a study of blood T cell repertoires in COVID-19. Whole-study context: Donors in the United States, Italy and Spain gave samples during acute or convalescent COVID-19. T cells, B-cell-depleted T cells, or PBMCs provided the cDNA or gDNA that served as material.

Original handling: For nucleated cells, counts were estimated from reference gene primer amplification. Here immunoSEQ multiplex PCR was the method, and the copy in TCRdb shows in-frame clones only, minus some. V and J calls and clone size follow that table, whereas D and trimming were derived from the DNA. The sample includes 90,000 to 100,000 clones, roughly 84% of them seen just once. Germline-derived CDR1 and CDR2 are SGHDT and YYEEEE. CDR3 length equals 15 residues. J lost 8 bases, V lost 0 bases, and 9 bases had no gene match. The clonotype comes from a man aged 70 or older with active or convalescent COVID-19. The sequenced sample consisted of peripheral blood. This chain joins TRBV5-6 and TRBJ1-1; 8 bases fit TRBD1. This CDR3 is CASSLGARTGTEAFF. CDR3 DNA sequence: TGTGCCAGCAGCTTGGGGGCTAGGACAGGGACAGAAGCTTTCTTT. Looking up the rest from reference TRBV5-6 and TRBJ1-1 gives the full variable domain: DAGVTQSPTHLIKTRGQQVTLRCSPKSGHDTVSWYQQALGQGPQFIFQYYEEEERQRGNFPDRFSGHQFPNYSSELNVNALLLGDSALYLCASSLGARTGTEAFFGQGTRLTVV.